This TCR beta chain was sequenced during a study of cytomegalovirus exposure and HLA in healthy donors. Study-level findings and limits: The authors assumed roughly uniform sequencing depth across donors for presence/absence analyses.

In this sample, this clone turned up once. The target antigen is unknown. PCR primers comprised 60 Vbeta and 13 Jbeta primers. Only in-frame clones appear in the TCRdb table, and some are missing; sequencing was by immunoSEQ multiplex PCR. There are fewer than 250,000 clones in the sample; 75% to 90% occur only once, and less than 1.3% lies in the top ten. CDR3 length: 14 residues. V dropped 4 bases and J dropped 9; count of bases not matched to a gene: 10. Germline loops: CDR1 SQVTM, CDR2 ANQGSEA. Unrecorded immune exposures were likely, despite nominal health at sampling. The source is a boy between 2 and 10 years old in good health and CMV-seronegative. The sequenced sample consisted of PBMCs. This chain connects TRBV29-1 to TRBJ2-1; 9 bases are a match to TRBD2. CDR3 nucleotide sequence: TGCAGCGTTGCGGGCGGGGGGGCCGGGATTGAGCAGTTCTTC. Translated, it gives CSVAGGGAGIEQFF.